These 19 T cell receptor beta chains came from one sample sequenced in a study of memory B cells and T cells in multiple sclerosis. What these receptors recognize is not known. After stimulus-free culture, autoproliferating CFSE-dim and non-proliferating CFSE-high T cells were sequenced separately. Replicate wells were pooled after approximately seven days of stimulus-free culture of under 5.5x10^7 CFSE-labeled PBMCs. The repertoire was sequenced with immunoSEQ multiplex PCR; TCRdb's copy has only in-frame clones and lacks some. The repertoire holds about 46,000 clones, with almost 85% as singletons. The sequenced material came from PBMCs from blood kept in culture. The receptors were sampled from a human donor with multiple sclerosis.

The CDR3 is CASSYAQGYGYTF. CDR3 bases: TGTGCCAGCAGTTACGCGCAGGGATATGGCTACACCTTC. The chain couples TRBV6-5 to TRBJ1-2, with D possibly matching TRBD1 (5 bases). Trimming took off 2 bases at V and 5 bases at J, with 9 bases between the two ends. The CDR3 has 13 amino acids. In germline, CDR1 is MNHEY, CDR2 SVGAGI.

This chain uses TRBV20-1 with TRBJ2-7, with D uncertain. The CDR3 is made up of 11 amino acids. The V gene lost 7 bases and the J gene lost 6 bases, with 13 bases spanning the gap. Germline values: CDR1 DFQATT, CDR2 SNEGSKA (reference sequence). The CDR3 DNA follows: TGCAGTGTTGGGATGGCCCTCGAGCAGTACTTC. Amino acid sequence: CSVGMALEQYF.

The chain is built from TRBV5-1 and TRBJ2-1, with unresolved D. Germline V gene lookup returns CDR1 SGHRS and CDR2 YFSETQ. The V end was cut by 5 bases, the J end by 8 bases, with 8 bases between. The CDR3 is made up of 11 amino acids. The CDR3, as DNA: TGCGCCAGCAGAGTGGGCCATGAGCAGTTCTTC. Translating gives CASRVGHEQFF.

This clone was counted a few times. The V and J genes are TRBV7-3 and TRBJ1-4; no clear D gene. In germline, CDR1 is SGHTA, CDR2 FQGTGA. Trimming stripped 4 bases from V and 8 bases from J, with 11 bases between. The CDR3 totals 13 residues. This CDR3 is CASSSTRLEKLFF. In nucleotides, the CDR3 is TGTGCCAGCAGCTCGACCCGTTTGGAAAAACTGTTTTTT.

The chain is built from TRBV27 and TRBJ1-1, with D uncertain. Trimming cost V 5 bases and J 5 bases, with 15 bases left between them. The CDR3 consists of 14 residues. Germline V CDR1 and CDR2: MNHEY, SMNVEV (reference sequence). The CDR3 protein is CASSLSGTSTEAFF. The CDR3 nucleotides read TGTGCCAGCAGTCTGTCGGGAACGTCGACTGAAGCTTTCTTT.

This clone has only one observation. The chain carries TRBV18 and TRBJ2-4, with TRBD1 matching 8 bases. The CDR3 is 13 residues long. J lost 9 bases, V lost 3 bases, and 4 bases had no gene match. Germline CDR1 reads KGHSH; CDR2 reads LQKENI. CDR3 residues: CASSPRGRSIQYF. The CDR3 nucleotides read TGTGCCAGCTCACCCAGGGGGCGGAGCATTCAGTACTTC. Combining the CDR3 with reference TRBV18 and TRBJ2-4 gives the whole variable domain NAGVMQNPRHLVRRRGQEARLRCSPMKGHSHVYWYRQLPEEGLKFMVYLQKENIIDESGMPKERFSAEFPKEGPSILRIQQVVRGDSAAYFCASSPRGRSIQYFGAGTRLSVL.

The chain couples TRBV16 to TRBJ1-4; D unresolved. The CDR3 has 13 residues. V lost 0 bases and J lost 10, with 9 bases in between. Germline V gene lookup returns CDR1 KGHSY and CDR2 FQNENV. CDR3 sequence reads: CASSQSGPTKLFF. For the CDR3, the DNA is TGTGCCAGCAGCCAATCCGGGCCGACAAAACTGTTTTTT.

CDR3 bases: TGCGCCAGCAGCCAACTGGGGCGGGGGGGCAATGAGCAGTTCTTC. Translated: CASSQLGRGGNEQFF. The chain is built from TRBV5-1 and TRBJ2-1; 9 bases fit TRBD2. CDR3 length: 15 residues. The J segment lost 6 bases and the V segment lost 4 bases, leaving 8 bases of the junction unmatched. Germline lookup yields CDR1 SGHRS and CDR2 YFSETQ.

This clone was detected only a few times. This chain connects TRBV14 to TRBJ1-6, with D perhaps matching TRBD1 (5 bases). This CDR3 region has 14 residues. Trimming pared 7 bases from V and 5 bases from J, leaving 12 bases between. Germline assignment: CDR1 SGHDN and CDR2 FVKESK. The chain's CDR3 is CASNGRGDNSPLHF. The CDR3 DNA sequence: TGTGCCAGCAACGGACGGGGGGATAATTCACCCCTCCACTTT. The full variable domain, rest sourced from reference TRBV14 and TRBJ1-6, is EAGVTQFPSHSVIEKGQTVTLRCDPISGHDNLYWYRRVMGKEIKFLLHFVKESKQDESGMPNNRFLAERTGGTYSTLKVQPAELEDSGVYFCASNGRGDNSPLHFGNGTRLTVT.

V usage is TRBV7-2 and J usage is TRBJ1-5; no definite D call. Germline loops: CDR1 SGHTA, CDR2 FQGNSA. V dropped 2 bases and J dropped 3 bases, with 11 bases sitting between them. The CDR3 consists of 15 residues. DNA for the CDR3: TGTGCCAGCAGCTTACAACCGGGAGCCAATCAGCCCCAGCATTTT. This sequence encodes CASSLQPGANQPQHF.

The J gene is TRBJ1-2, the V gene TRBV27; weak D call: TRBD1 (5 bases). The CDR3 is 15 residues long. Trimming removed 4 bases at V and 6 bases at J, with 18 bases between. Germline CDR1 is MNHEY and CDR2 is SMNVEV (reference sequence). The CDR3 protein is CASSSFMRGDHGYTF. The CDR3 region has the DNA TGTGCCAGCAGTTCCTTCATGAGAGGGGATCATGGCTACACCTTC.

This rearrangement joins TRBV19 to TRBJ1-1; 9 nucleotides line up with TRBD1. Germline V CDR1 and CDR2: LNHDA, SQIVND (reference sequence). J gave up 0 bases and V 5 bases, and 4 bases lay outside the gene matches. The length of the CDR3 is 15 residues. Here the CDR3 reads CASSPGTGMNTEAFF. The CDR3 coding sequence is TGTGCCAGTAGTCCCGGGACAGGGATGAACACTGAAGCTTTCTTT.

The chain combines TRBV7-2 with TRBJ2-7; possibly TRBD2 for D (6 bases). Germline V CDR1 and CDR2: SGHTA, FQGNSA. CDR3 length: 14 residues. Trimming took 3 bases from V and 0 from J, leaving 9 bases between them. CDR3 protein: CASSFSGSSYEQYF. The CDR3 nucleotides are TGTGCCAGCAGCTTTAGCGGAAGCTCCTACGAGCAGTACTTC.

By frequency in the sample, this clone is medium-sized. The rearrangement joins TRBV7-9 to TRBJ1-1; a possible D gene is TRBD1 (5 bases). V shed 5 bases and J shed 6 bases, with 13 bases lying between them. From germline, CDR1 is SEHNR and CDR2 FQNEAQ (reference sequence). The CDR3 is 13 residues long. The DNA of the CDR3 is TGTGCCAGCAGCGGGGACCGGGGCCCTGAAGCTTTCTTT. Translated: CASSGDRGPEAFF.

The chain joins TRBV7-6 to TRBJ1-1; the match to TRBD1 covers 7 bases. Losses at the gene ends were 0 bases for V and 5 bases for J; bases not matched to a gene: 3. Germline lookup yields CDR1 SGHVS and CDR2 FNYEAQ. This CDR3 spans 14 amino acids. CDR3 in DNA: TGTGCCAGCAGCTTAGCGGCAGGGGGAACTGAAGCTTTCTTT. It codes for CASSLAAGGTEAFF. Based on the CDR3 plus reference TRBV7-6 and TRBJ1-1, the full variable domain is GAGVSQSPRYKVTKRGQDVALRCDPISGHVSLYWYRQALGQGPEFLTYFNYEAQQDKSGLPNDRFSAERPEGSISTLTIQRTEQRDSAMYRCASSLAAGGTEAFFGQGTRLTVV.

The chain recombines TRBV5-1 with TRBJ2-1; TRBD1 agrees at 9 bases. The CDR3 has 15 amino acids. Looked up from germline, CDR1 is SGHRS and CDR2 is YFSETQ. V lost 3 bases and J lost 5; bases outside the gene matches: 6. The CDR3 spells CASSYTGGKDNEQFF. The CDR3 nucleotides read TGCGCCAGCAGCTACACAGGGGGCAAGGACAATGAGCAGTTCTTC.

This chain joins TRBV7-6 and TRBJ1-5; TRBD1 matches 10 bases. Losses at the gene ends were 1 base for V and 6 bases for J; bases not matched to a gene: 3. Per the germline V gene, CDR1 is SGHVS and CDR2 is FNYEAQ. The length of the CDR3 is 15 residues. In DNA form, the CDR3 reads TGTGCCAGCAGCTTAGGACAGGGGGCCGGTCAGCCCCAGCATTTT. Translation gives CASSLGQGAGQPQHF.

The chain is built from TRBV5-8 and TRBJ2-5, with 11 bases lining up with TRBD2. This CDR3 has 20 amino acids. Germline CDR1 SGHTS, CDR2 YDEGEE. The V segment lost 4 bases and the J segment 1 base; nucleotides outside the gene matches: 18. CDR3: CASSRAWGLAGGVLQETQYF. The DNA of the CDR3 is TGTGCCAGCAGCCGAGCTTGGGGTCTAGCGGGGGGAGTACTCCAAGAGACCCAGTACTTC.

This sequence joins TRBV4-3 and TRBJ1-5; TRBD1 matches 8 bases. Trimming took 1 base from V and 5 from J; bases not matched to a gene: 1. CDR1 is LGHNA and CDR2 is YSLEER in the germline V gene. The CDR3 length is 14 residues. CDR3 in amino acids: CASSQGQGYQPQHF. CDR3 coding DNA: TGCGCCAGCAGCCAAGGACAGGGGTATCAGCCCCAGCATTTT.